This is a list of T cell receptor beta chains from one sample in a study of cytomegalovirus exposure and HLA in healthy donors. Profiling relied on immunoSEQ multiplex PCR, and the TCRdb table lists in-frame clones only, not all of them. There are about 150,000 clones in the sample; 84% occur only once, and 2% to 2.5% lies in the top ten. Sequenced input: PBMCs. Every receptor here comes from a boy between 2 and 10 years old in good health and CMV-seronegative. The CDR3 runs from the conserved cysteine through the conserved F or W. Fields, in order: clone size, J gene, D gene, V gene, CDR3 DNA, CDR3 protein. The D gene is left open where the match is weak. Not every row has a clone size; where given, it reads once, few, many or a size class.

abundance: medium-sized; j_gene: TRBJ2-1; d_gene: TRBD2; v_gene: TRBV5-1; CDR3nt: TGCGCCAGCAGCTTGGACCCGTGGGGACTAGCGGGGACCCGCGCGTACAATGAGCAGTTCTTC; CDR3aa: CASSLDPWGLAGTRAYNEQFF
abundance: .; j_gene: TRBJ1-5; d_gene: TRBD1; v_gene: TRBV27; CDR3nt: TGTGCCAGCAGTTTTGGGGGACAGGGGAATAATCAGCCCCAGCATTTT; CDR3aa: CASSFGGQGNNQPQHF
abundance: .; j_gene: TRBJ2-1; d_gene: .; v_gene: TRBV27; CDR3nt: TGTGCCAGCAGTTTTAGGGGCCGGAGCAATGAGCAGTTCTTC; CDR3aa: CASSFRGRSNEQFF
abundance: .; j_gene: TRBJ1-2; d_gene: TRBD1; v_gene: TRBV5-1; CDR3nt: TGCGCCAGCAGCGGTGCAGGGACAGGGGACTATGGCTACACCTTC; CDR3aa: CASSGAGTGDYGYTF
abundance: .; j_gene: TRBJ1-4; d_gene: .; v_gene: TRBV28; CDR3nt: TGTGCCATCCAGACGGCAGGGAACACTAATGAAAAACTGTTTTTT; CDR3aa: CAIQTAGNTNEKLFF
abundance: .; j_gene: TRBJ2-1; d_gene: TRBD2; v_gene: TRBV18; CDR3nt: TGTGCCAGCTCAGTCACTAGCGGGAGGGCCAATGAGCAGTTCTTC; CDR3aa: CASSVTSGRANEQFF
abundance: once; j_gene: TRBJ1-2; d_gene: TRBD1; v_gene: TRBV2; CDR3nt: TGTGCCAGCAGTCCCGACAGGGGGCGAGGCTATGGCTACACCTTC; CDR3aa: CASSPDRGRGYGYTF
abundance: .; j_gene: TRBJ2-5; d_gene: .; v_gene: TRBV6-6; CDR3nt: TGTGCCAGCAGTTACCGGGGAACAGCCCAAGAGACCCAGTACTTC; CDR3aa: CASSYRGTAQETQYF
abundance: .; j_gene: TRBJ2-2; d_gene: .; v_gene: TRBV6-1; CDR3nt: TGTGCCAGCAGTGACGGAGCCACCGGGGAGCTGTTTTTT; CDR3aa: CASSDGATGELFF
abundance: .; j_gene: TRBJ2-2; d_gene: .; v_gene: TRBV9; CDR3nt: TGTGCCAGCAGCGTTGCGGGACTCTCTCCCGGGGAGCTGTTTTTT; CDR3aa: CASSVAGLSPGELFF
abundance: .; j_gene: TRBJ2-1; d_gene: TRBD1; v_gene: TRBV6-1; CDR3nt: TGTGCCAGCAGTGAAGCGTCAGGGGGTTACAATGAGCAGTTCTTC; CDR3aa: CASSEASGGYNEQFF
abundance: .; j_gene: TRBJ2-7; d_gene: .; v_gene: TRBV27; CDR3nt: TGTGCCAGCAGTTTTACGGCTAGCCCCTACGAGCAGTACTTC; CDR3aa: CASSFTASPYEQYF
abundance: .; j_gene: TRBJ1-2; d_gene: .; v_gene: TRBV7-8; CDR3nt: TGTGCCAGCAGCTCGTTAGGGGGCTATGGCTACACCTTC; CDR3aa: CASSSLGGYGYTF
abundance: .; j_gene: TRBJ2-3; d_gene: .; v_gene: TRBV19; CDR3nt: TGTGCCAGTAGCGGAGGACCCACTCTCCCTTCTAGCACAGATACGCAGTATTTT; CDR3aa: CASSGGPTLPSSTDTQYF
abundance: .; j_gene: TRBJ1-2; d_gene: TRBD1; v_gene: TRBV19; CDR3nt: TGTGCCAGTAGGCAACAGGGGGCCGAAGGCTACACCTTC; CDR3aa: CASRQQGAEGYTF
abundance: .; j_gene: TRBJ2-1; d_gene: .; v_gene: TRBV5-5; CDR3nt: TGTGCCAGCATCAAAGGGGGGGCGGGTAGCTGGAAATCGGCCTACAATGAGCAGTTCTTC; CDR3aa: CASIKGGAGSWKSAYNEQFF
abundance: .; j_gene: TRBJ2-5; d_gene: .; v_gene: TRBV2; CDR3nt: TGTGCCAGCACCTTGCTCCAGGTTCTGCAGACCCAGTACTTC; CDR3aa: CASTLLQVLQTQYF
abundance: .; j_gene: TRBJ1-1; d_gene: .; v_gene: TRBV7-6; CDR3nt: TGTGCCAGCAGTCCAGGGTACACTGAAGCTTTCTTT; CDR3aa: CASSPGYTEAFF
abundance: .; j_gene: TRBJ2-7; d_gene: .; v_gene: TRBV5-5; CDR3nt: TGTGCCAGCAGCTTGGCCCTTGGATCCGGCGGCGAGCAGTACTTC; CDR3aa: CASSLALGSGGEQYF
abundance: once; j_gene: TRBJ1-5; d_gene: TRBD1; v_gene: TRBV28; CDR3nt: TGTGCCAGCAGGAGGGACAGGGGAGCCAGCAATCAGCCCCAGCATTTT; CDR3aa: CASRRDRGASNQPQHF
abundance: .; j_gene: TRBJ2-1; d_gene: TRBD2; v_gene: TRBV9; CDR3nt: TGTGCCAGCAGTGTCCGCCTAGCGGGAGTTAATGAGCAGTTCTTC; CDR3aa: CASSVRLAGVNEQFF
abundance: .; j_gene: TRBJ2-5; d_gene: .; v_gene: TRBV28; CDR3nt: TGTGCCAGCAGTCCTAGGGGGAGAGGGGGAGAGACCCAGTACTTC; CDR3aa: CASSPRGRGGETQYF
abundance: .; j_gene: TRBJ2-2; d_gene: TRBD2; v_gene: TRBV28; CDR3nt: TGTGCCAGCAGTATAGCGGGATGGAACACCGGGGAGCTGTTTTTT; CDR3aa: CASSIAGWNTGELFF
abundance: .; j_gene: TRBJ2-1; d_gene: .; v_gene: TRBV11-2; CDR3nt: TGTGCCAGCAGCTTAGGGGCAAAGGGGAATGAGCAGTTCTTC; CDR3aa: CASSLGAKGNEQFF
abundance: .; j_gene: TRBJ2-7; d_gene: .; v_gene: TRBV7-9; CDR3nt: TGTGCCAGCAGCCCCGGGGGGCTGATTGTCGACGAGCAGTACTTC; CDR3aa: CASSPGGLIVDEQYF
abundance: .; j_gene: TRBJ2-3; d_gene: TRBD1; v_gene: TRBV7-2; CDR3nt: TGTGCCAGCAGCTTAAGTTCAGGGGGCGCACGGACAGATACGCAGTATTTT; CDR3aa: CASSLSSGGARTDTQYF
abundance: .; j_gene: TRBJ1-2; d_gene: .; v_gene: TRBV5-5; CDR3nt: TGTGCCAGCAGCCTGATGTTACAGGTATTCGGCTACACCTTC; CDR3aa: CASSLMLQVFGYTF
abundance: .; j_gene: TRBJ1-2; d_gene: .; v_gene: TRBV27; CDR3nt: TGTGCCAGCAGCCCGTCTGGTGGGCGCTATGGCTACACCTTC; CDR3aa: CASSPSGGRYGYTF
abundance: few; j_gene: TRBJ1-1; d_gene: .; v_gene: TRBV5-6; CDR3nt: TGTGCCAGCAGAACGACAGTCGGCACTGAAGCTTTCTTT; CDR3aa: CASRTTVGTEAFF
abundance: .; j_gene: TRBJ2-1; d_gene: .; v_gene: TRBV19; CDR3nt: TGTGCCAGTAGTCCGGGGGACTTGGGGCGGGAGCAGTTCTTC; CDR3aa: CASSPGDLGREQFF
abundance: once; j_gene: TRBJ1-4; d_gene: .; v_gene: TRBV12-2; CDR3nt: TGTGCAAGTCGCTTAGAGACAGGGGATGAAAAACTGTTTTTT; CDR3aa: CASRLETGDEKLFF
abundance: .; j_gene: TRBJ1-2; d_gene: .; v_gene: TRBV28; CDR3nt: TGTGCCAGCAGCCTCATTTTGGGGGGCTATGGCTACACCTTC; CDR3aa: CASSLILGGYGYTF
abundance: few; j_gene: TRBJ2-7; d_gene: TRBD1; v_gene: TRBV25-1; CDR3nt: TGTGCCAGCAGTCAAAGGGGACAGGGATCCTACGAGCAGTACTTC; CDR3aa: CASSQRGQGSYEQYF
abundance: .; j_gene: TRBJ2-3; d_gene: TRBD2; v_gene: TRBV18; CDR3nt: TGTGCCAGCTCAGCCCTTCGGGGCTTTAGAGCGGGAGCTCTCGCAGATACGCAGTATTTT; CDR3aa: CASSALRGFRAGALADTQYF
abundance: .; j_gene: TRBJ1-1; d_gene: .; v_gene: TRBV7-9; CDR3nt: TGTGCCAGCATTTTTAGCCCCAACACTGAAGCTTTCTTT; CDR3aa: CASIFSPNTEAFF
abundance: .; j_gene: TRBJ2-7; d_gene: TRBD2; v_gene: TRBV5-1; CDR3nt: TGCGCCAGCAAAAGGACTAGCGGCGGTTACGAGCAGTACTTC; CDR3aa: CASKRTSGGYEQYF
abundance: few; j_gene: TRBJ1-4; d_gene: .; v_gene: TRBV6-5; CDR3nt: TGTGCCAGCAGACCCCTTATGCTCCAGGAAAAACTGTTTTTT; CDR3aa: CASRPLMLQEKLFF
abundance: .; j_gene: TRBJ2-3; d_gene: .; v_gene: TRBV19; CDR3nt: TGTGCCAGCCCCTTGTGGCCAGGGTGGGGCACAGATACGCAGTATTTT; CDR3aa: CASPLWPGWGTDTQYF
abundance: .; j_gene: TRBJ2-3; d_gene: TRBD1; v_gene: TRBV29-1; CDR3nt: TGCAGCGTTGATCCGGGACAGGGCCAGTATTTT; CDR3aa: CSVDPGQGQYF
abundance: .; j_gene: TRBJ2-1; d_gene: .; v_gene: TRBV28; CDR3nt: TGTGCCAGCAGTTTATCAGGGAAACAAACCAATGAGCAGTTCTTC; CDR3aa: CASSLSGKQTNEQFF
abundance: once; j_gene: TRBJ1-5; d_gene: .; v_gene: TRBV27; CDR3nt: TGTGCCAGCAGTTTATTTCGGGAGTATCAGCCCCAGCATTTT; CDR3aa: CASSLFREYQPQHF
abundance: .; j_gene: TRBJ2-5; d_gene: .; v_gene: TRBV10-2; CDR3nt: TGCGCCAGCTCCCTTAGAGGTTCACAAGAGACCCAGTACTTC; CDR3aa: CASSLRGSQETQYF
abundance: .; j_gene: TRBJ1-2; d_gene: TRBD1; v_gene: TRBV5-5; CDR3nt: TGTGCCAGCAGCTCTTACGCGACAGGGAATAACGACTATGGCTACACCTTC; CDR3aa: CASSSYATGNNDYGYTF
abundance: .; j_gene: TRBJ1-6; d_gene: TRBD1; v_gene: TRBV30; CDR3nt: TGTGCCTGGAGAGGAGACAGGGGGACTGATTCACCCCTCCACTTT; CDR3aa: CAWRGDRGTDSPLHF
abundance: .; j_gene: TRBJ1-1; d_gene: .; v_gene: TRBV6-5; CDR3nt: TGTGCCAGCAGCCAAGGCGTTTCGGGGTACACTGAAGCTTTCTTT; CDR3aa: CASSQGVSGYTEAFF
abundance: .; j_gene: TRBJ2-7; d_gene: TRBD2; v_gene: TRBV5-1; CDR3nt: TGCGCCAGCAGCCCCGACCCGGGGGGGGAGCAGTACTTC; CDR3aa: CASSPDPGGEQYF
abundance: .; j_gene: TRBJ2-7; d_gene: TRBD2; v_gene: TRBV9; CDR3nt: TGTGCCAGCAGCTTGAGCCTAGCGGACGCTTCCTACGAGCAGTACTTC; CDR3aa: CASSLSLADASYEQYF
abundance: .; j_gene: TRBJ2-1; d_gene: TRBD1; v_gene: TRBV7-6; CDR3nt: TGTGCCAGCAGCTCCCGACAGGGGGCCAATGAGCAGTTCTTC; CDR3aa: CASSSRQGANEQFF
abundance: once; j_gene: TRBJ1-1; d_gene: TRBD1; v_gene: TRBV18; CDR3nt: TGTGCCAGCTCCCAGAGACAGGGTACTGGTGAAGCTTTCTTT; CDR3aa: CASSQRQGTGEAFF
abundance: .; j_gene: TRBJ1-3; d_gene: .; v_gene: TRBV18; CDR3nt: TGTGCCAGCTCGTACGGCGGGGGCTCTGGAAACACCATATATTTT; CDR3aa: CASSYGGGSGNTIYF
abundance: .; j_gene: TRBJ2-5; d_gene: .; v_gene: TRBV18; CDR3nt: TGTGCCAGCTCACCACCGAAACAGGACCGAGAGACCCAGTACTTC; CDR3aa: CASSPPKQDRETQYF
abundance: .; j_gene: TRBJ1-3; d_gene: .; v_gene: TRBV12-5; CDR3nt: TGTGCTAGTGGTTCCCAGGGGACCGGCCGAGGGCCTGAGTGGGGAAACACCATATATTTT; CDR3aa: CASGSQGTGRGPEWGNTIYF
abundance: .; j_gene: TRBJ1-1; d_gene: .; v_gene: TRBV30; CDR3nt: TGTGCCTGGAACAATAACGGACAGACTTACACTGAAGCTTTCTTT; CDR3aa: CAWNNNGQTYTEAFF
abundance: once; j_gene: TRBJ2-7; d_gene: TRBD2; v_gene: TRBV10-3; CDR3nt: TGTGCCATCAGTGAGACTAGCGGGGGCCCCTACGAGCAGTACTTC; CDR3aa: CAISETSGGPYEQYF
abundance: .; j_gene: TRBJ1-1; d_gene: TRBD1; v_gene: TRBV14; CDR3nt: TGTGCCAGCAGCCAGAAGAGGGGGCTCACTGAAGCTTTCTTT; CDR3aa: CASSQKRGLTEAFF